One sample yielded the 23 T cell receptor beta chains listed below, sequenced in a study of OX40 agonist ivuxolimab in advanced cancers. The repertoire was sequenced with immunoSEQ multiplex PCR; TCRdb's copy has only in-frame clones and lacks some. The table shows about 47,000 clones, with roughly 85% occurring only once. This material consisted of CD4+ or CD8+ T cells sorted from blood, taken in a trial of the OX40 agonist ivuxolimab. The receptors shown here come from an adult with an advanced solid tumor such as melanoma, head and neck, liver or kidney cancer.

In this sample, this clone turned up once. The CDR3 DNA follows: TGTGCCAGCAGCGTATTTGGGCAGCGCTCTGGGGCCAACGTCCTGACTTTC. Its translation is CASSVFGQRSGANVLTF. The rearrangement joins TRBV9 to TRBJ2-6; D unresolved. Trimming left V 1 base short and J 0 bases short, with 11 bases between. Germline CDR1 SGDLS, CDR2 YYNGEE. The CDR3 contains 17 residues. Full variable domain (remainder filled in from reference TRBV9 and TRBJ2-6): DSGVTQTPKHLITATGQRVTLRCSPRSGDLSVYWYQQSLDQGLQFLIQYYNGEERAKGNILERFSAQQFPDLHSELNLSSLELGDSALYFCASSVFGQRSGANVLTFGAGSRLTVL.

This chain uses TRBV18 with TRBJ2-1, with 9 bases that match TRBD1. The CDR3 covers 13 residues. The J segment lost 9 bases and the V segment lost 2 bases, leaving 2 bases of the junction unmatched. CDR1 and CDR2 (germline): KGHSH, LQKENI. The CDR3, as DNA: TGTGCCAGCTCACCAACAGGGGGCGTTGAGCAGTTCTTC. Translated, it gives CASSPTGGVEQFF.

J is TRBJ1-1 and V is TRBV7-9; no reliable D call. The CDR3 is made up of 16 amino acids. Germline CDR1 SEHNR, CDR2 FQNEAQ (reference sequence). The germline V and J ends were trimmed by 1 base and 4 bases, with 16 bases remaining between them. The CDR3 region has the DNA TGTGCCAGCAGCTTAGGACACCCCCGGGTTGGCACTGAAGCTTTCTTT. Amino acid sequence: CASSLGHPRVGTEAFF.

V is TRBV5-1 and J is TRBJ2-1; maybe TRBD2 (5 bases). The CDR3 sequence is 15 residues long. In germline, CDR1 is SGHRS, CDR2 YFSETQ. V lost 1 base and J 6 bases, leaving 14 bases between the germline ends. In nucleotides, the CDR3 is TGCGCCAGCAGCTTGTTGTTGGGGAGTCGCAATGAGCAGTTCTTC. Its protein is CASSLLLGSRNEQFF.

The chain employs TRBV5-1 and TRBJ2-1; D is possibly TRBD1 or TRBD2 (5 bases each). Trimming stripped 3 bases from V and 6 bases from J, with 10 bases between. This CDR3 is built from 13 residues. The germline gives CDR1 SGHRS, CDR2 YFSETQ. CDR3 DNA sequence: TGCGCCAGCAGCTCGGGGCCAATCAATGAGCAGTTCTTC. Encoded protein: CASSSGPINEQFF. The whole variable domain, remainder taken from reference TRBV5-1 and TRBJ2-1, is KAGVTQTPRYLIKTRGQQVTLSCSPISGHRSVSWYQQTPGQGLQFLFEYFSETQRNKGNFPGRFSGRQFSNSRSEMNVSTLELGDSALYLCASSSGPINEQFFGPGTRLTVL.

This chain joins TRBV5-1 and TRBJ2-1; no clear D gene. Germline V gene sequence: CDR1 SGHRS, CDR2 YFSETQ. This CDR3 has 14 amino acids. Between the trimmed V and J ends, which lost 0 bases and 3 bases, there was a span of 7 bases. CDR3 nucleotide sequence: TGCGCCAGCAGCTTGGACAGAAACTACAATGAGCAGTTCTTC. Encoded protein: CASSLDRNYNEQFF.

This chain joins TRBV6-6 and TRBJ2-5; TRBD1 might be the D (6 bases). The CDR3 spans 14 residues. Germline V gives CDR1 MNHNY, CDR2 SVGAGI (reference sequence). Trimming took off 7 bases at V and 2 bases at J, with 14 bases between the two ends. The CDR3 sequence: CASKMDSAQETQYF. The CDR3 DNA is TGTGCCAGCAAAATGGACAGTGCGCAAGAGACCCAGTACTTC.

For the CDR3, the DNA is TGTGCTAGTGGTTTAAGCGGGAGCTTAGGAGAGACCCAGTACTTC. Translating gives CASGLSGSLGETQYF. This chain connects TRBV12-5 to TRBJ2-5, with 8 bases lining up with TRBD2. This CDR3 has 15 residues. V shed 3 bases, J shed 4 bases, and the junction held 7 bases outside the gene matches. Germline CDR1 reads LGHNT; CDR2 reads FRNRAP.

This clone has more than one count but fewer than ten. The chain combines TRBV7-8 with TRBJ2-3; D is undetermined. The length of the CDR3 is 13 residues. Trimming pared 3 bases from V and 3 bases from J, leaving 7 bases between. Germline V gives CDR1 SGHVS, CDR2 FQNEAQ. The CDR3 region is CASSFSQTDTQYF. CDR3 in DNA: TGTGCCAGCAGCTTCAGTCAGACAGATACGCAGTATTTT. Supplemented by reference TRBV7-8 and TRBJ2-3, the full variable domain reads GAGVSQSPRYKVAKRGQDVALRCDPISGHVSLFWYQQALGQGPEFLTYFQNEAQLDKSGLPSDRFFAERPEGSVSTLKIQRTQQEDSAVYLCASSFSQTDTQYFGPGTRLTVL.

As concerns this clone: This sample also contains other DNA sequences that code for the same CDR3. The chain uses TRBV19 and TRBJ2-2, with D tentatively TRBD1 (5 bases). In germline, CDR1 is LNHDA, CDR2 SQIVND (reference sequence). Trimming removed 2 bases at V and 2 bases at J, with 6 bases between. The CDR3 sequence is 14 residues long. The CDR3 bases are TGTGCCAGTAGTATACAGGGAAACACCGGGGAGCTGTTTTTT. Amino acids: CASSIQGNTGELFF.

Only one count was recorded for this clone. The chain joins TRBV19 to TRBJ2-5, with D possibly TRBD2 on 7 matching bases. Germline CDR1 is LNHDA and CDR2 is SQIVND (reference sequence). This CDR3 contains 17 residues. The ends were cut back, 4 bases at V and 3 bases at J, with 21 bases in the middle. The DNA for the CDR3 is TGTGCCAGTAGTACCCCAGGGGAAGCGGGAATTAAAGAGACCCAGTACTTC. Translation: CASSTPGEAGIKETQYF.

The J gene is TRBJ1-5, the V gene TRBV30, with 7 nucleotides matching TRBD1. Germline CDR1 and CDR2: GTSNPN and SVGIG (reference sequence). This CDR3 has 14 amino acids. Trimming at V came to 0 bases and at J to 2 bases, leaving 1 base not matched to a gene. CDR3 loop: CAWSVTGGNQPQHF. CDR3 DNA sequence: TGTGCCTGGAGTGTAACAGGGGGCAATCAGCCCCAGCATTTT.

The chain uses TRBV4-2 and TRBJ2-1, with TRBD2 matching over 9 bases. J was trimmed by 9 bases and V by 4 bases; bases with no gene match: 1. The CDR3 loop spans 12 amino acids. Germline lookup yields CDR1 LGHNA and CDR2 YNFKEQ. CDR3 in amino acids: CASSPSGVEQFF. CDR3 bases: TGTGCCAGCAGCCCTAGCGGGGTTGAGCAGTTCTTC.

The chain combines TRBV7-3 with TRBJ1-1, with 7 bases aligning to TRBD1. V was pared by 2 bases and J by 5 bases, with 11 bases of the junction left unmatched. Germline V gene data show CDR1 as SGHTA and CDR2 as FQGTGA. This CDR3 comprises 16 residues. CDR3 amino acids: CASSLDRVRGNTEAFF. DNA of the CDR3: TGTGCCAGCAGCTTAGACAGGGTGAGGGGAAATACTGAAGCTTTCTTT. Drawing the rest from reference TRBV7-3 and TRBJ1-1, the complete variable domain is GAGVSQTPSNKVTEKGKYVELRCDPISGHTALYWYRQSLGQGPEFLIYFQGTGAADDSGLPNDRFFAVRPEGSVSTLKIQRTERGDSAVYLCASSLDRVRGNTEAFFGQGTRLTVV.

About this clone: One end of the junction does not line up with germline, which may come from a read error. The chain couples TRBV6-5 to TRBJ2-1; D might be TRBD2 (6 bases). Per germline, CDR1 MNHEY and CDR2 SVGAGI. This CDR3 has 16 amino acids. The CDR3 here is CASSYSAAGDYSEQFF. CDR3 DNA sequence: TGTGCCAGCAGTTACTCGGCAGCGGGTGACTACAGTGAGCAGTTCTTC.

The chain combines TRBV28 with TRBJ1-6, with unresolved D. Between the trimmed V and J ends, which lost 5 bases and 4 bases, there was a span of 12 bases. The CDR3 runs 15 residues. Germline loops: CDR1 MDHEN, CDR2 SYDVKM. The CDR3 reads CASSPPRTYNSPLHF. In nucleotides, the CDR3 is TGTGCCAGCAGTCCACCAAGGACTTATAATTCACCCCTCCACTTT.

This chain connects TRBV6-5 to TRBJ2-1; the match to TRBD1 covers 7 bases. Germline CDR1 reads MNHEY; CDR2 reads SVGAGI. The J segment lost 7 bases and the V segment lost 3 bases, leaving 6 bases of the junction unmatched. CDR3 length equals 14 residues. CDR3 DNA sequence: TGTGCCAGCAGTTATCGAGTCAGGGGGAATGAGCAGTTCTTC. The encoded protein is CASSYRVRGNEQFF.

The chain carries TRBV5-1 and TRBJ2-3; D unclear. The CDR3 has 16 residues. Germline loops: CDR1 SGHRS, CDR2 YFSETQ. The ends were cut back, 1 base at V and 6 bases at J, with 18 bases in the middle. The CDR3 is CASSLPRDTSPDTQYF. CDR3 DNA: TGCGCCAGCAGCTTGCCTCGCGACACCTCCCCGGATACGCAGTATTTT.

The V call is TRBV2, the J call TRBJ2-4; 11 bases match TRBD2. The CDR3 contains 16 residues. The ends lost 6 bases at V and 4 bases at J; junction bases unmatched: 8. Germline CDR1 SNHLY, CDR2 FYNNEI. CDR3 sequence: CASRLPGLADKNIQYF. The CDR3 bases are TGTGCCAGCAGACTACCGGGACTAGCGGATAAAAACATTCAGTACTTC.

V usage is TRBV28 and J usage is TRBJ1-1; D is unresolved. The germline gives CDR1 MDHEN, CDR2 SYDVKM. The CDR3 spans 14 residues. V was shortened by 8 bases and J by 2 bases, with 15 bases between the two germline ends. CDR3 sequence: CASYLIGINTEAFF. In DNA, the CDR3 is TGTGCCAGCTACCTTATTGGGATTAACACTGAAGCTTTCTTT.

The V call is TRBV19, the J call TRBJ2-7; TRBD2 matches 7 bases. With V trimmed by 5 bases and J by 2 bases, 12 bases remained unmatched. The CDR3 runs to 16 residues. Looked up from germline, CDR1 is LNHDA and CDR2 is SQIVND (reference sequence). CDR3 in amino acids: CASSAGSAGEAYEQYF. In DNA, the CDR3 is TGTGCCAGTAGTGCAGGGTCGGCGGGAGAAGCCTACGAGCAGTACTTC.

The V call is TRBV5-6, the J call TRBJ1-2; D not certain. Trimming left V 0 bases short and J 8 bases short, with 8 bases between. The CDR3 loop spans 12 amino acids. CDR1 is SGHDT and CDR2 is YYEEEE in the germline V gene. The CDR3 reads CASSLGDWGYTF. The CDR3 nucleotides read TGTGCCAGCAGCTTGGGGGATTGGGGCTACACCTTC.

The V call is TRBV27, the J call TRBJ2-1; TRBD1 might be the D (6 bases). Trimming pared 5 bases from V and 0 bases from J, leaving 11 bases between. CDR1 MNHEY and CDR2 SMNVEV come from the germline V gene (reference sequence). The CDR3 totals 15 residues. The CDR3 DNA reads TGTGCCAGCAGTCCAGGGGTATACTCCTACAATGAGCAGTTCTTC. Translating gives CASSPGVYSYNEQFF.